The 24 T cell receptor beta chains presented below share a single source sample, sequenced in a study of blood T cell repertoires in COVID-19. Here immunoSEQ multiplex PCR was the method, and the copy in TCRdb shows in-frame clones only, minus some. The data show 88,000 or so clones, around nine tenths seen once. Sequences were obtained from peripheral blood. The receptors stem from a man aged 60 to 69 with acute or convalescent COVID-19.

The genes are TRBV2 and TRBJ1-2; tentatively, D is TRBD1 (5 bases). Germline V lookup: CDR1 SNHLY, CDR2 FYNNEI. This CDR3 spans 15 amino acids. Trimming shortened V by 2 bases and J by 3 bases, and 13 bases separated the two germline ends. This chain's CDR3 is CASSETSQGYYGYTF. The CDR3 bases are TGTGCCAGCAGTGAAACGAGTCAGGGCTACTATGGCTACACCTTC.

The rearrangement links TRBV27 to TRBJ1-5; TRBD1 matches at 8 bases. This CDR3 contains 14 residues. Trimming took 6 bases from V and 0 from J; bases not matched to a gene: 1. Germline V gene lookup returns CDR1 MNHEY and CDR2 SMNVEV (reference sequence). CDR3 residues: CASRTGDSNQPQHF. The CDR3 DNA is TGTGCCAGCAGGACAGGGGATAGCAATCAGCCCCAGCATTTT.

The chain is built from TRBV6-2 or TRBV6-3 and TRBJ1-1; TRBD1 is a possible D gene (5 bases). Trimming cost V 5 bases and J 6 bases, with 13 bases left between them. CDR3 length: 13 amino acids. CDR1 is MNHEY and CDR2 is SVGEGT in the germline V gene. The CDR3 reads CASSPGLGAEAFF. The DNA of the CDR3 is TGTGCCAGCAGTCCGGGACTTGGGGCTGAAGCTTTCTTT.

The CDR3 DNA sequence: TGTGCCAGCAGCTTACTGTGGTCGGGCAATCAGCCCCAGCATTTT. Translated: CASSLLWSGNQPQHF. The V and J genes are TRBV7-8 and TRBJ1-5, with D unclear. The CDR3 has 15 amino acids. Germline loops: CDR1 SGHVS, CDR2 FQNEAQ. Deletions cut 2 bases from V and 2 bases from J, with 10 bases between.

J is TRBJ1-2 and V is TRBV7-6; 8 bases align to TRBD1. V trimming: 1 base; J trimming: 4 bases; junction bases outside the gene matches: 5. The germline V gene has CDR1 SGHVS and CDR2 FNYEAQ. The CDR3 loop spans 15 amino acids. The CDR3 nucleotides read TGTGCCAGCAGCTTAGGTGGACAGGGAAGCTATGGCTACACCTTC. This encodes CASSLGGQGSYGYTF. Together with reference TRBV7-6 and TRBJ1-2, the CDR3 gives the full variable domain: GAGVSQSPRYKVTKRGQDVALRCDPISGHVSLYWYRQALGQGPEFLTYFNYEAQQDKSGLPNDRFSAERPEGSISTLTIQRTEQRDSAMYRCASSLGGQGSYGYTFGSGTRLTVV.

V is TRBV5-8 and J is TRBJ1-4; 8 bases are shared with TRBD1. The germline CDR1 and CDR2 sequences are SGHTS and YDEGEE. The CDR3 has 18 residues. V shed 4 bases and J 0 bases; nucleotides not matched to a gene: 11. CDR3 coding DNA: TGTGCCAGCAGCCCAGGGACAGGAAACCTAGCAACTAATGAAAAACTGTTTTTT. It yields the protein CASSPGTGNLATNEKLFF.

This clone appeared once. The J gene is TRBJ2-3, the V gene TRBV21-1; no check of the table's D call, TRBD1, against the DNA was made. TRBV21-1 is termed a pseudogene. The CDR3 covers 16 residues. The CDR3 region has the DNA TGTGCCAGCGCCCCAGAAGCAGGGGTCTTCACAGATACGCAGTATTTT. This sequence encodes CASAPEAGVFTDTQYF.

CDR3 nucleotide sequence: TGCGCCAGCAGCCAAGACCCCGGACTAGCGGGCCGCAATGAGCAGTTCTTC. Protein sequence: CASSQDPGLAGRNEQFF. The rearrangement uses TRBV4-1 and TRBJ2-1, with 11 bases matching TRBD2. V dropped 0 bases and J dropped 6; count of bases not matched to a gene: 7. Germline assignment: CDR1 MGHRA and CDR2 YSYEKL. CDR3 size: 17 residues.

V is TRBV19 and J is TRBJ1-4, with no clear D. CDR1 and CDR2 from the germline V gene are LNHDA and SQIVND (reference sequence). Trimming cost V 10 bases and J 5 bases, with 11 bases left between them. The CDR3 length is 12 residues. In DNA, the CDR3 is TGTGCCACCCGGGAGAGGAATGAAAAACTGTTTTTT. Amino acid sequence: CATRERNEKLFF.

The rearrangement joins TRBV7-9 to TRBJ2-3; TRBD2 might be the D (5 bases). The length of the CDR3 is 12 residues. With 6 bases removed from V and 6 bases from J, the gap between germline ends came to 10 bases. CDR1 is SEHNR, CDR2 FQNEAQ, per germline (reference sequence). The CDR3 DNA is TGTGCCAGCAGTCTACAGCGGGATACGCAGTATTTT. The encoded protein is CASSLQRDTQYF.

The gene calls are TRBV5-1 and TRBJ1-1; D ambiguous. Germline V gene lookup returns CDR1 SGHRS and CDR2 YFSETQ. With 1 base removed from V and 3 bases from J, the gap between germline ends came to 10 bases. CDR3 length: 14 residues. CDR3 residues: CASSLIGRDTEAFF. The DNA of the CDR3 is TGCGCCAGCAGCTTGATAGGGCGGGACACTGAAGCTTTCTTT.

The rearrangement uses TRBV20-1 and TRBJ1-2; no clear D gene. Germline CDR1 DFQATT, CDR2 SNEGSKA (reference sequence). The V and J ends lost 5 bases and 4 bases respectively, with 8 bases between them. The CDR3 runs 11 residues. The CDR3 sequence is CSAPNSYGYTF. The CDR3 DNA reads as TGCAGTGCTCCAAACTCCTATGGCTACACCTTC.

The V call is TRBV4-3, the J call TRBJ1-1; the D is unclear. Germline V gene sequence: CDR1 LGHNA, CDR2 YSLEER. The V end lost 0 bases, the J end lost 3 bases, and 11 bases lay between the germline ends. CDR3 length: 15 residues. CDR3 sequence reads: CASSQDWELHTEAFF. In DNA form, the CDR3 reads TGCGCCAGCAGCCAAGATTGGGAGTTGCACACTGAAGCTTTCTTT.

This clone was counted only a few times. This chain uses TRBV7-9 with TRBJ1-1; D possibly corresponds to TRBD1 (5 bases). CDR3 length: 15 residues. The V gene lost 5 bases and the J gene lost 1 base, with 14 bases spanning the gap. The V gene's germline CDR1 is SEHNR and CDR2 FQNEAQ (reference sequence). CDR3 sequence (DNA): TGTGCCAGCAGCCCTATTTCGGGGGGGAACACTGAAGCTTTCTTT. Translating it yields CASSPISGGNTEAFF.

The chain recombines TRBV25-1 with TRBJ2-1; TRBD2 is a possible D gene (6 bases). CDR1 is MGHDK, CDR2 SYGVNS, per germline. The CDR3 runs 16 residues. V lost 4 bases to trimming and J lost 0 bases, with 13 bases between them. The CDR3 loop is CASSALSGSSYNEQFF. Here the CDR3 DNA reads TGTGCCAGCAGTGCCCTTAGCGGAAGCTCCTACAATGAGCAGTTCTTC. Full variable domain (remainder filled in from reference TRBV25-1 and TRBJ2-1): EADIYQTPRYLVIGTGKKITLECSQTMGHDKMYWYQQDPGMELHLIHYSYGVNSTEKGDLSSESTVSRIRTEHFPLTLESARPSHTSQYLCASSALSGSSYNEQFFGPGTRLTVL.

J is TRBJ2-1 and V is TRBV7-6; 7 bases are a match to TRBD2. The length of the CDR3 is 15 residues. CDR1 is SGHVS and CDR2 is FNYEAQ in the germline V gene. V lost 1 base and J lost 8; bases outside the gene matches: 8. The CDR3 region has the DNA TGTGCCAGCAGCTTAGGGGGAGGGCTTCCCGATGAGCAGTTCTTC. This translates into CASSLGGGLPDEQFF.

The chain couples TRBV30 to TRBJ2-5, with D tentatively TRBD2 (5 bases). Trimming took off 2 bases at V and 4 bases at J, with 14 bases between the two ends. CDR1 and CDR2 (germline): GTSNPN, SVGIG (reference sequence). This CDR3 is 14 amino acids long. The DNA for the CDR3 is TGTGCCTGGAGTACGGCGCGTGGGAGAGAGACCCAGTACTTC. Encoded protein: CAWSTARGRETQYF.

The V and J genes are TRBV27 and TRBJ2-2, with D possibly being TRBD1 (5 bases). Germline values: CDR1 MNHEY, CDR2 SMNVEV (reference sequence). With 3 bases removed from V and 0 bases from J, the gap between germline ends came to 11 bases. The CDR3 contains 16 residues. The CDR3 here is CASSFRQGSNTGELFF. The CDR3 DNA reads as TGTGCCAGCAGTTTTAGGCAGGGATCGAACACCGGGGAGCTGTTTTTT.

This chain links TRBV30 with TRBJ1-2, with D perhaps TRBD1 (6 bases). This CDR3 is built from 14 residues. V lost 6 bases and J 6 bases, leaving 20 bases between the germline ends. The V gene's germline CDR1 is GTSNPN and CDR2 SVGIG (reference sequence). The CDR3 bases are TGTGCCTGCCCTCTTCACAGGGATGCGAATGGCTACACCTTC. It encodes CACPLHRDANGYTF.

The chain joins TRBV19 to TRBJ2-1; tentative D call: TRBD2 (5 bases). Germline CDR1 LNHDA, CDR2 SQIVND (reference sequence). The CDR3 runs to 12 residues. The germline V and J ends were trimmed by 0 bases and 12 bases, with 9 bases remaining between them. The CDR3 nucleotides are TGTGCCAGTAGTATAGATCGGGGTTTGCAGTTCTTC. Its protein product is CASSIDRGLQFF.

V is TRBV2 and J is TRBJ1-5; D perhaps matches TRBD1 (6 bases). Trimming cost V 1 base and J 6 bases, with 16 bases left between them. This CDR3 has 16 amino acids. Germline lookup yields CDR1 SNHLY and CDR2 FYNNEI. The CDR3 sequence: CASSEGFPGGGQPQHF. CDR3 in DNA: TGTGCCAGCAGTGAAGGCTTTCCGGGAGGGGGTCAGCCCCAGCATTTT.

This clone was counted between two and nine times. This chain links TRBV14 with TRBJ2-5; 9 bases agree with TRBD1. This CDR3 spans 14 amino acids. In germline, CDR1 is SGHDN, CDR2 FVKESK. The junction had 1 base not matched to a gene; V was cut back by 3 bases and J by 2 bases. The CDR3 bases are TGTGCCAGCAGCCAGGACAGGGGTCAAGAGACCCAGTACTTC. It is translated as CASSQDRGQETQYF.

The genes are TRBV7-8 and TRBJ2-5; the D is unclear. There are 18 residues in the CDR3. Germline CDR1 reads SGHVS; CDR2 reads FQNEAQ. The V and J ends lost 7 bases and 2 bases respectively, with 26 bases between them. The chain's CDR3 is CASTMTGWRPQTQETQYF. For the CDR3, the DNA is TGTGCCAGCACAATGACGGGTTGGCGGCCTCAAACACAAGAGACCCAGTACTTC.

The chain recombines TRBV30 with TRBJ1-6; maybe TRBD1 (6 bases). The ends were cut back, 0 bases at V and 7 bases at J, with 13 bases in the middle. This CDR3 contains 15 residues. The germline CDR1 and CDR2 sequences are GTSNPN and SVGIG (reference sequence). This chain's CDR3 is CAWSVRPRGNSPLHF. In DNA form, the CDR3 reads TGTGCCTGGAGTGTACGGCCCAGGGGAAATTCACCCCTCCACTTT.